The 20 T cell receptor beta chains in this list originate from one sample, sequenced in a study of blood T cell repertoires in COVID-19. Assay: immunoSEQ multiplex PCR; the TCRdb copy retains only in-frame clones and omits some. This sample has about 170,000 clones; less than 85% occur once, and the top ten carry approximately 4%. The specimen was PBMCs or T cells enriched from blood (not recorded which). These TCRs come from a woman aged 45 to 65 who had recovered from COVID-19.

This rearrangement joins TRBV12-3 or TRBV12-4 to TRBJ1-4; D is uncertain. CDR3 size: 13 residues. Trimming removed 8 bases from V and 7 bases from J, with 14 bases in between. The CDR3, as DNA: TGTGCCAGCGCGGGCGAAGGAGGTGAAAAACTGTTTTTT. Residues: CASAGEGGEKLFF.

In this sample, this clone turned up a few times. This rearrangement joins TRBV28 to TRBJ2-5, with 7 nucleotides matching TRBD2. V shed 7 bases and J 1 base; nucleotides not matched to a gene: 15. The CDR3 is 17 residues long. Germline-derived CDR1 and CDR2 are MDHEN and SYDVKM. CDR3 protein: CASTHSPSGAFQETQYF. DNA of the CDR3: TGTGCCAGCACCCATTCGCCTAGCGGAGCCTTCCAAGAGACCCAGTACTTC.

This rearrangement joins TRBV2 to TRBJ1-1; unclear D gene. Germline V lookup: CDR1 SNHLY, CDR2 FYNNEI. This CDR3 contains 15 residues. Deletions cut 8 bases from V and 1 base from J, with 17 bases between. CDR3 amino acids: CASHYEAIWNTEAFF. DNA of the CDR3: TGTGCCAGCCACTACGAGGCTATTTGGAACACTGAAGCTTTCTTT.

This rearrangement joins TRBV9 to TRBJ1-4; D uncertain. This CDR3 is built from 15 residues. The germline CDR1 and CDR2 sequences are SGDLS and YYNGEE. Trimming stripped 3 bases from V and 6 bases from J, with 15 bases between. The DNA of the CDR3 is TGTGCCAGCAGCGCCGAACTGAAGCTCGATGAAAAACTGTTTTTT. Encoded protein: CASSAELKLDEKLFF.

The CDR3 region has the DNA TGCAGCGTTGGGGGGACTAGCGGGGGCCCCAGCACAGATACGCAGTATTTT. It encodes CSVGGTSGGPSTDTQYF. The chain has TRBV29-1 and TRBJ2-3, with 14 bases aligning to TRBD2. The CDR3 is made up of 17 amino acids. Germline V gene sequence: CDR1 SQVTM, CDR2 ANQGSEA. The J segment lost 0 bases and the V segment lost 4 bases, leaving 6 bases of the junction unmatched.

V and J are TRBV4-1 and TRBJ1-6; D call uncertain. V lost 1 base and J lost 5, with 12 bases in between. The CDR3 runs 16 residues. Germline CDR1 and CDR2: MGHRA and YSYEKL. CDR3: CASSQGAVRNNSPLHF. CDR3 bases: TGCGCCAGCAGCCAAGGGGCAGTCAGAAATAATTCACCCCTCCACTTT.

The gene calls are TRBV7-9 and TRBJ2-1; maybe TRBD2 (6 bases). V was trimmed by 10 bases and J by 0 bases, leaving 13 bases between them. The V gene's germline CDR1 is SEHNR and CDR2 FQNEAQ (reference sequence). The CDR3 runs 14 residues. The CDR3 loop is CATSFGGSYNEQFF. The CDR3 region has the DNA TGTGCCACAAGTTTCGGGGGCTCCTACAATGAGCAGTTCTTC. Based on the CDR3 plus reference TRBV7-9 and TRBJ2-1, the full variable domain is DTGVSQNPRHKITKRGQNVTFRCDPISEHNRLYWYRQTLGQGPEFLTYFQNEAQLEKSRLLSDRFSAERPKGSFSTLEIQRTEQGDSAMYLCATSFGGSYNEQFFGPGTRLTVL.

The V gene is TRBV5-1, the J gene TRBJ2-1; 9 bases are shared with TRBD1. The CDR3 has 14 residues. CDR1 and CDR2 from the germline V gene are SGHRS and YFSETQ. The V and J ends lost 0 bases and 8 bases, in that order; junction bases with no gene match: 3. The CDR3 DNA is TGCGCCAGCAGCTTGGTGGACAGGGGCTATGAGCAGTTCTTC. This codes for CASSLVDRGYEQFF.

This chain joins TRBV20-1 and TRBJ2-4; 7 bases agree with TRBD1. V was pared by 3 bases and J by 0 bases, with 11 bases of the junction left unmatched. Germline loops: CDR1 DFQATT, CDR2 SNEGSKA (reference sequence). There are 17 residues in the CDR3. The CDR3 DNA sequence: TGCAGTGCTAGTGACGTCCGGGACAGTCTAGCCAAAAACATTCAGTACTTC. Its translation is CSASDVRDSLAKNIQYF.

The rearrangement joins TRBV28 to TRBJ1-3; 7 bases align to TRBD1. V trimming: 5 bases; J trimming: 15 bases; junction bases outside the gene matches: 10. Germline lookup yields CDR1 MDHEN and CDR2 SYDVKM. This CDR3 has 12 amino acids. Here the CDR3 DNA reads TGTGCCAGCAGTGCCGCCGGGACAGAAGGATATTTT. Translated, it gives CASSAAGTEGYF.

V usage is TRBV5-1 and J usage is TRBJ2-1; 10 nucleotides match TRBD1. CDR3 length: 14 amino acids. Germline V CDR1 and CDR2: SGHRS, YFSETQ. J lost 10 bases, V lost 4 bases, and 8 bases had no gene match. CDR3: CASSARQGAGEQFF. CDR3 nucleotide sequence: TGCGCCAGCAGCGCCCGACAGGGGGCGGGAGAGCAGTTCTTC.

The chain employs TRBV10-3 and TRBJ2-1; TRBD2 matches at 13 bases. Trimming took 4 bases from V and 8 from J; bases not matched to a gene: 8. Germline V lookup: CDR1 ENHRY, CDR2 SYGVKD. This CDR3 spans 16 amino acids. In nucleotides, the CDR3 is TGTGCCATCAGTGCTACCGGGACTAGCGGGACTGATGAGCAGTTCTTC. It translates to CAISATGTSGTDEQFF.

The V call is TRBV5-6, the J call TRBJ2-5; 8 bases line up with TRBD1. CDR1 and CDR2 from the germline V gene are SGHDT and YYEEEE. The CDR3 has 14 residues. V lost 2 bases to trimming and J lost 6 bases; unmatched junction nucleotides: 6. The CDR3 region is CASSFRQGLKTQYF. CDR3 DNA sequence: TGTGCCAGCAGCTTCCGACAGGGGTTAAAGACCCAGTACTTC. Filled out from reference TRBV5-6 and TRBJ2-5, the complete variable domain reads DAGVTQSPTHLIKTRGQQVTLRCSPKSGHDTVSWYQQALGQGPQFIFQYYEEEERQRGNFPDRFSGHQFPNYSSELNVNALLLGDSALYLCASSFRQGLKTQYFGPGTRLLVL.

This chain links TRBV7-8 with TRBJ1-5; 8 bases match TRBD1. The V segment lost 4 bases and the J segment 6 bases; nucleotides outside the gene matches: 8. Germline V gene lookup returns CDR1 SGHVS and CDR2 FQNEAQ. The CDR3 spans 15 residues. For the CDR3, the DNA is TGTGCCAGCAGCTCTGCGACAGGGGCAGGTCAGCCCCAGCATTTT. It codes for CASSSATGAGQPQHF.

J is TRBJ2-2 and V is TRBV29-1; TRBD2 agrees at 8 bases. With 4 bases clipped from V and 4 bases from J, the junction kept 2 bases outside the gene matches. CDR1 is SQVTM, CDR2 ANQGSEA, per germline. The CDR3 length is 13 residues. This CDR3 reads CSVGLAGTGELFF. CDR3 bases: TGCAGCGTTGGGCTAGCGGGCACCGGGGAGCTGTTTTTT.

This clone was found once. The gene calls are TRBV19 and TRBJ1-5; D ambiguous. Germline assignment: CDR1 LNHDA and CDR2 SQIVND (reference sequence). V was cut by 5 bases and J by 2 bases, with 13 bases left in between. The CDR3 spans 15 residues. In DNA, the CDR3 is TGTGCCAGTAGTGAGGGAGGAAAGGGCAATCAGCCCCAGCATTTT. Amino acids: CASSEGGKGNQPQHF.

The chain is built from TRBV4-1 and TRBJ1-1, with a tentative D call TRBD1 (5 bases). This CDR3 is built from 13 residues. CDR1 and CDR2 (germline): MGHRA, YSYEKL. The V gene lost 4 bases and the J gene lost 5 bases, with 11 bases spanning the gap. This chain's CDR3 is CASSLGRGTEAFF. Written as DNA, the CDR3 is TGCGCCAGCAGCCTGGGGAGGGGAACTGAAGCTTTCTTT.

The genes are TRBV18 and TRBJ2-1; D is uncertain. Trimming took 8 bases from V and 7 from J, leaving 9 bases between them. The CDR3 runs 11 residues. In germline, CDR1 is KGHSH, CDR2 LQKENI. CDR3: CASQVVNEQFF. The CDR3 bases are TGTGCCAGCCAGGTTGTGAATGAGCAGTTCTTC. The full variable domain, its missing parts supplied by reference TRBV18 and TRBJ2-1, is NAGVMQNPRHLVRRRGQEARLRCSPMKGHSHVYWYRQLPEEGLKFMVYLQKENIIDESGMPKERFSAEFPKEGPSILRIQQVVRGDSAAYFCASQVVNEQFFGPGTRLTVL.

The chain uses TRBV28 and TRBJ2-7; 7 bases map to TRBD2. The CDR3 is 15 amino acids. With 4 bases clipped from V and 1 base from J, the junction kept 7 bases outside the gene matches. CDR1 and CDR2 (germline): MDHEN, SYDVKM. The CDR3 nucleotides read TGTGCCAGCAGTTCCCCGTCCGGGGGGTCCTACGAGCAGTACGTC. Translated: CASSSPSGGSYEQYV.

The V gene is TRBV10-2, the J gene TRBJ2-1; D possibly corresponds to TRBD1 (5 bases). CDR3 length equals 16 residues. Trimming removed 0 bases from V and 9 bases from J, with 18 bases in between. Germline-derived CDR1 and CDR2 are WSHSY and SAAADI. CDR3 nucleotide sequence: TGCGCCAGCAGTGAGTCTCTGAGTTCACAGGCTGGTGAGCAGTTCTTC. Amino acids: CASSESLSSQAGEQFF.